A selection of T cell receptor beta chains follows, all from one sample in a study of T cell clusters in autoimmune cytopenias. TCRdb reworked the multiplex PCR reads into one entry per CDR3 protein, no DNA. This sample carries about 15,000 distinct CDR3 sequences, with roughly 3.5% going to the ten biggest clones. This same sample was also part of a study on T cell repertoires in aging, cancer and after chemotherapy.

Sequenced: peripheral blood. The receptors derive from a human donor in good health. CDR3s include the opening cysteine and the closing phenylalanine or tryptophan.

j_call: TRBJ2-1; v_call: TRBV6-2/TRBV6-3; cdr3_aa: CASSYPFVAGLNEQFF
j_call: TRBJ2-5; v_call: TRBV12-3/TRBV12-4; cdr3_aa: CASQGGSGQETQYF
j_call: TRBJ2-1; v_call: TRBV12-3/TRBV12-4; cdr3_aa: CASSLSHAYNEQFF
j_call: TRBJ2-3; v_call: TRBV7-2; cdr3_aa: CASSPRGSTDTQYF
j_call: TRBJ2-3; v_call: TRBV18; cdr3_aa: CASSPWPGEGTDTQYF
j_call: TRBJ2-5; v_call: TRBV5-1; cdr3_aa: CASSLGSGRETQYF
j_call: TRBJ2-1; v_call: TRBV19; cdr3_aa: CASSPDGLAGPYNEQFF
j_call: TRBJ1-2; v_call: TRBV6-2/TRBV6-3; cdr3_aa: CASSYPIPGYTF
j_call: TRBJ1-2; v_call: TRBV6-5; cdr3_aa: CASIWESPGGYTF
j_call: TRBJ1-4; v_call: TRBV5-4; cdr3_aa: CASRMTGSEKLFF